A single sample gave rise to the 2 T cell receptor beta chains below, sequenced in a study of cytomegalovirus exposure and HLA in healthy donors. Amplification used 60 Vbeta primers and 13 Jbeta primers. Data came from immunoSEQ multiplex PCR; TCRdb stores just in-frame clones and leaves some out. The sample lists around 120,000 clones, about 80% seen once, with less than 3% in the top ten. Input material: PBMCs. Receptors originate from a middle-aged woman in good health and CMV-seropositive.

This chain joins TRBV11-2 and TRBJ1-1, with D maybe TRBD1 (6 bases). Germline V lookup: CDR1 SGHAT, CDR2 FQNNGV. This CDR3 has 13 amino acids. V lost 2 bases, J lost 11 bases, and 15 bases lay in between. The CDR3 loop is CASSLLAGERAFF. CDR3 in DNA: TGTGCCAGCAGCTTACTGGCAGGGGAAAGGGCTTTCTTT.

CDR3 sequence: CASSLGLAGDPSHEQYF. In DNA form, the CDR3 reads TGTGCCAGCAGCTTAGGGCTAGCGGGAGACCCCTCGCACGAGCAGTACTTC. V gene TRBV7-6 combines with J gene TRBJ2-7; 10 bases line up with TRBD2. There are 17 residues in the CDR3. Germline loops: CDR1 SGHVS, CDR2 FNYEAQ. The V and J ends lost 1 base and 5 bases, in that order; junction bases with no gene match: 11.